This TCR beta chain was recovered during a study of blood T cell repertoires in COVID-19. Across the study: The samples span acute and convalescent COVID-19 from the United States, Italy and Spain. Sources were T cells, B-cell-depleted T cells, or PBMCs; the material itself was cDNA or gDNA.

Generated by immunoSEQ multiplex PCR, the TCRdb table keeps only in-frame clones and is missing some. Counted here are roughly 200,000 clones, 75% to 85% occurring once; the ten biggest clones make up under 8%. From germline, CDR1 is SGHRS and CDR2 YFSETQ. The V end was cut by 0 bases, the J end by 2 bases, with 7 bases between. The CDR3 sequence is 14 residues long. The sequence was collected from a man aged 60-69 years with acute or convalescent COVID-19. Material for sequencing was peripheral blood. The rearrangement uses TRBV5-1 and TRBJ2-3; possible D gene TRBD2, 5 bases. CDR3 sequence (DNA): TGCGCCAGCAGCTTGGAGCGGTTCACAGATACGCAGTATTTT. Its protein is CASSLERFTDTQYF.